The clone carrying this TCR beta chain has only a few counts. MiXCR was run by TCRdb on the RT-PCR reads, yielding one entry per CDR3 protein. The sample yields about 680,000 distinct CDR3 sequences, more than 13% seen once. V lost 4 bases, J lost 2 bases, and 8 bases lay in between. Germline V gene data show CDR1 as MGHDK and CDR2 as SYGVNS. This CDR3 region has 13 residues. This chain connects TRBV25-1 to TRBJ1-1; unclear D gene. The sequence came from a female donor in good health, serving as a healthy control. Sequencing input: memory CD4+ T cells from blood. The CDR3 loop is CASSVTYNTEAFF. CDR3 nucleotides: TGTGCCAGCAGTGTTACATACAACACTGAAGCTTTCTTT.